This entry describes one T cell receptor beta chain. Documented treatment: around 19 received Ad26.COV2.S at low or high dose, single or two shots; about 5 received placebo; per-sample allocation not given. The samples were gathered on day 63 after the first injection of vaccine or placebo. TCRdb keeps only in-frame clones here, not all; method: immunoSEQ multiplex PCR. The table includes hundreds of thousands of clones, more than 75% detected once. The data were taken from a study of Ad26.COV2.S vaccination and SARS-CoV-2 variants. The specimen comprised peripheral blood, sampled in a trial of Ad26.COV2.S vaccine versus placebo. The TCR was taken from a person between 18 and 65 years old who received the Ad26.COV2.S COVID-19 vaccine or a placebo.

The CDR3 nucleotides read TGTGCCAGCAGTTGGTCCGTCCACCCCCGGCCGGAGGACACTGAAGCTTTCTTT. Translating gives CASSWSVHPRPEDTEAFF. The chain recombines TRBV6-2 or TRBV6-3 with TRBJ1-1, with D uncertain. There are 18 residues in the CDR3. Per germline, CDR1 MNHEY and CDR2 SVGEGT. Trimming cost V 4 bases and J 3 bases, with 24 bases left between them.